The clone carrying this T cell receptor (beta chain) was observed a few times. These data originate in a study of cytomegalovirus exposure and HLA in healthy donors. The PCR used 60 Vbeta and 13 Jbeta primers. Libraries were prepared by immunoSEQ multiplex PCR; TCRdb keeps only in-frame clonotypes and omits some of them. The data contain roughly 180,000 clones, more than 75% of them singletons. The CDR3 has 13 amino acids. Germline lookup yields CDR1 SGDLS and CDR2 YYNGEE. Trimming shortened V by 0 bases and J by 12 bases, and 13 bases separated the two germline ends. The chain links TRBV9 to TRBJ2-4; tentatively, D is TRBD1 (6 bases). The sequenced sample consisted of PBMCs. The source of this sequence is a woman younger than 45 in good health and CMV-seropositive. CDR3 DNA sequence: TGTGCCAGCAGCGTAGGGGGTGAGGACAGTCAGTACTTC. Protein: CASSVGGEDSQYF. Full variable domain (rest looked up from reference TRBV9 and TRBJ2-4): DSGVTQTPKHLITATGQRVTLRCSPRSGDLSVYWYQQSLDQGLQFLIQYYNGEERAKGNILERFSAQQFPDLHSELNLSSLELGDSALYFCASSVGGEDSQYFGAGTRLSVL.